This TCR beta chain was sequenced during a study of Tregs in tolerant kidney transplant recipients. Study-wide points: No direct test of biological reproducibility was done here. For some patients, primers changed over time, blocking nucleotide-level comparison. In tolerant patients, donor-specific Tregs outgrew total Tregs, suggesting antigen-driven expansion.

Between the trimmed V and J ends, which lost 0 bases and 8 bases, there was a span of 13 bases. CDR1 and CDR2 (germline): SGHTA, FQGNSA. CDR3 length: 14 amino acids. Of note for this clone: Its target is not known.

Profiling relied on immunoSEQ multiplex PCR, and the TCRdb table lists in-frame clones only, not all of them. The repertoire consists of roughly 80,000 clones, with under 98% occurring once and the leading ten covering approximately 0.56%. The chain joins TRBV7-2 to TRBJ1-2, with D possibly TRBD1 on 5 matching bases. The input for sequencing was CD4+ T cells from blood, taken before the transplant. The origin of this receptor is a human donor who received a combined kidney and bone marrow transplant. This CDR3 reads CASSLAGGAGGYTF. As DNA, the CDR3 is TGTGCCAGCAGCTTAGCGGGAGGGGCGGGAGGCTACACCTTC.